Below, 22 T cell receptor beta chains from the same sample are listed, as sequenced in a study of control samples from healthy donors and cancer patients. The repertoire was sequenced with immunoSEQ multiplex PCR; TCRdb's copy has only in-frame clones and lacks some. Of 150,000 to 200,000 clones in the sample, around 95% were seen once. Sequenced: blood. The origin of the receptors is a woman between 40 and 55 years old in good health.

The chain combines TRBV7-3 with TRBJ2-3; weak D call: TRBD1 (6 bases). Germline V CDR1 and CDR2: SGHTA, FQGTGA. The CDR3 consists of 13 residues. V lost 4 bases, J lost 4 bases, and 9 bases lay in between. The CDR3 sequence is CASSSTGPDTQYF. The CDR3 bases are TGTGCCAGCAGCTCCACAGGGCCAGATACGCAGTATTTT.

CDR3 nucleotide sequence: TGCGCCAGCAGCAACACAGGGTTCGGGCCCGGGGAGCTGTTTTTT. This encodes CASSNTGFGPGELFF. The V and J genes are TRBV4-3 and TRBJ2-2, with TRBD1 as a possible D gene (6 bases). V was cut by 5 bases and J by 6 bases, with 16 bases left in between. The CDR3 has 15 residues. Germline V gene sequence: CDR1 LGHNA, CDR2 YSLEER.

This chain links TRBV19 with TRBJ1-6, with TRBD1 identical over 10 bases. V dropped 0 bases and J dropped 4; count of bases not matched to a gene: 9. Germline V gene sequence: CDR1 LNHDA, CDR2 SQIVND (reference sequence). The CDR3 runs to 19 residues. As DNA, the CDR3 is TGTGCCAGTAGTATAGATCTATTGACAGGGGGCGGATATAATTCACCCCTCCACTTT. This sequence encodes CASSIDLLTGGGYNSPLHF.

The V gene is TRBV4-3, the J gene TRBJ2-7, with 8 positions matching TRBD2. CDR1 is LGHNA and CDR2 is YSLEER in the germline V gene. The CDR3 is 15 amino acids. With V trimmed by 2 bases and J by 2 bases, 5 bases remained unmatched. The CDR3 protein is CASSQQLAVTYEQYF. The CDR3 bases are TGCGCCAGCAGCCAACAACTAGCGGTGACCTACGAGCAGTACTTC.

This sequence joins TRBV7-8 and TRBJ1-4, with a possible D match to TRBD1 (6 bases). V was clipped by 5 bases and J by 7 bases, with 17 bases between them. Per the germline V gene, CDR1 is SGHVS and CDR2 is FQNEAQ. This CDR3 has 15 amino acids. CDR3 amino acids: CASSLRGQSVEKLFF. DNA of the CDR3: TGTGCCAGCAGCCTCAGGGGCCAAAGCGTTGAAAAACTGTTTTTT.

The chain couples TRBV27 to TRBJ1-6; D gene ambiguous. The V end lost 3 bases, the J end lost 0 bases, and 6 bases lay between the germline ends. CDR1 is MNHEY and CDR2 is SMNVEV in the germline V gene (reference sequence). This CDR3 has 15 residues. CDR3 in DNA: TGTGCCAGCAGTTTGGGCAGCTCCTATAATTCACCCCTCCACTTT. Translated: CASSLGSSYNSPLHF.

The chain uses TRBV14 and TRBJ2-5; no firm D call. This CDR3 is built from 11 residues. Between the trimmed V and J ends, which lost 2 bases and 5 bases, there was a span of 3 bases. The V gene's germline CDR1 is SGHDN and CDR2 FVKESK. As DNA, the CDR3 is TGTGCCAGCAGCCAATTTGAGACCCAGTACTTC. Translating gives CASSQFETQYF. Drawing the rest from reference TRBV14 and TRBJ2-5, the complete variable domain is EAGVTQFPSHSVIEKGQTVTLRCDPISGHDNLYWYRRVMGKEIKFLLHFVKESKQDESGMPNNRFLAERTGGTYSTLKVQPAELEDSGVYFCASSQFETQYFGPGTRLLVL.

The CDR3 sequence is CASRGDGETQYF. The CDR3 coding sequence is TGTGCCAGCAGGGGAGACGGGGAGACCCAGTACTTC. The V call is TRBV28, the J call TRBJ2-5, with D possibly being TRBD2 (5 bases). The V end was cut by 6 bases, the J end by 5 bases, with 10 bases between. The germline V gene encodes CDR1 MDHEN and CDR2 SYDVKM. The CDR3 is 12 amino acids. Supplemented by reference TRBV28 and TRBJ2-5, the full variable domain reads DVKVTQSSRYLVKRTGEKVFLECVQDMDHENMFWYRQDPGLGLRLIYFSYDVKMKEKGDIPEGYSVSREKKERFSLILESASTNQTSMYLCASRGDGETQYFGPGTRLLVL.

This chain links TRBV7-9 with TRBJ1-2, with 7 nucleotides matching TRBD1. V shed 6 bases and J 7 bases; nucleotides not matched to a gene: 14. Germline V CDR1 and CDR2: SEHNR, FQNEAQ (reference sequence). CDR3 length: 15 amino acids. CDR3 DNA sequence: TGTGCCAGCAGGGCTATACAGGGGCTCCCTGGTGGCTACACCTTC. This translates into CASRAIQGLPGGYTF.

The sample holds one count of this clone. Here the CDR3 reads CASSIQGTTGELFF. The CDR3 nucleotides are TGTGCCAGCAGTATCCAGGGAACTACCGGGGAGCTGTTTTTT. This chain links TRBV6-2 or TRBV6-3 with TRBJ2-2; the D gene is possibly TRBD1 (5 bases). Trimming left V 5 bases short and J 5 bases short, with 12 bases between. Germline V gene data show CDR1 as MNHEY and CDR2 as SVGEGT. This CDR3 contains 14 residues.

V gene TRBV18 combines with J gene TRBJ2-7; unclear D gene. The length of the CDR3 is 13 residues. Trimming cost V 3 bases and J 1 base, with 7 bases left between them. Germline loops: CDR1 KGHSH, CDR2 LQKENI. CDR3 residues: CASSPLRSYEQYF. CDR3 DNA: TGTGCCAGCTCACCGCTACGGTCCTACGAGCAGTACTTC.

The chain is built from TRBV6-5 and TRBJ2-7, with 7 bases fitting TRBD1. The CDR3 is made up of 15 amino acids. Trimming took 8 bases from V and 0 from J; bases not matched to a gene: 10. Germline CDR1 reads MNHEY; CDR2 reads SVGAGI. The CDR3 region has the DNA TGTGCCAGCCGACGAGGACAGGAAAGCTCCTACGAGCAGTACTTC. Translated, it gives CASRRGQESSYEQYF.

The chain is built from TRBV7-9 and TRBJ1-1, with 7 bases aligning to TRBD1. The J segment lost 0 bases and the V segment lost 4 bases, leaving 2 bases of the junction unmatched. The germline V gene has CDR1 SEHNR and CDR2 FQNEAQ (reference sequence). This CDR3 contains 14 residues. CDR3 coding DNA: TGTGCCAGCAGCTCGGGACAGTTGAACACTGAAGCTTTCTTT. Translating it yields CASSSGQLNTEAFF.

CDR3 coding DNA: TGTGCCAGCAGTTTGGGCTCCGGGTCGGGGACAGATACGCAGTATTTT. This translates into CASSLGSGSGTDTQYF. This chain connects TRBV27 to TRBJ2-3; a weak D match, TRBD2 (5 bases). The V and J ends lost 3 bases and 3 bases respectively, with 16 bases between them. The CDR3 is made up of 16 amino acids. Germline values: CDR1 MNHEY, CDR2 SMNVEV (reference sequence).

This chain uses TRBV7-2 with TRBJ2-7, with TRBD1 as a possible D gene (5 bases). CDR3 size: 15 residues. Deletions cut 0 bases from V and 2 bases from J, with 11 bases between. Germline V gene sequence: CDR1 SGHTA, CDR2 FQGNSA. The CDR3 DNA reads TGTGCCAGCAGCTTAGCAGGGGCCCTGACCTACGAGCAGTACTTC. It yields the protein CASSLAGALTYEQYF.

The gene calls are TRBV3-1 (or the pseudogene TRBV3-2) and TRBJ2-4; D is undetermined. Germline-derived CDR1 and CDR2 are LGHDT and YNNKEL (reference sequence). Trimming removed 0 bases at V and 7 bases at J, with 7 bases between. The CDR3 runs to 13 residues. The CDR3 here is CASSQEVPNIQYF. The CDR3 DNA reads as TGTGCCAGCAGCCAAGAGGTCCCCAACATTCAGTACTTC.

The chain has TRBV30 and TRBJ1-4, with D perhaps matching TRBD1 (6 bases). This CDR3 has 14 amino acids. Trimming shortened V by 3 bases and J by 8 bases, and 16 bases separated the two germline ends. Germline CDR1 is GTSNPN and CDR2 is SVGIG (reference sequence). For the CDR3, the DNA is TGTGCCTGGAGAAGCCGGGCCACAGGGGAAAAACTGTTTTTT. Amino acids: CAWRSRATGEKLFF.

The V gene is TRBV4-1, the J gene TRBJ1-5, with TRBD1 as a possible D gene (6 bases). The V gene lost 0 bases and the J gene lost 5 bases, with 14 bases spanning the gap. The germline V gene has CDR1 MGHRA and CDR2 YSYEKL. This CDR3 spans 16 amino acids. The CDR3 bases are TGCGCCAGCAGCCAAGATTTAACAGGGCGGCATCAGCCCCAGCATTTT. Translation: CASSQDLTGRHQPQHF.

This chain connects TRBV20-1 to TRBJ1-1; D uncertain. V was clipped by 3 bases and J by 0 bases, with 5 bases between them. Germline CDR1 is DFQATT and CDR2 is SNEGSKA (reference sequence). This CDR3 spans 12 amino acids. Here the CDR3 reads CSASWVNTEAFF. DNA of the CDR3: TGCAGTGCTAGTTGGGTGAACACTGAAGCTTTCTTT.

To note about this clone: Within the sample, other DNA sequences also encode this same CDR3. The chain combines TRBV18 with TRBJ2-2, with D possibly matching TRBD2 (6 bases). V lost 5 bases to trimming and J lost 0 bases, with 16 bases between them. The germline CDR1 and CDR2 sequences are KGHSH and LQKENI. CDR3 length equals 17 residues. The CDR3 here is CASSFNSRGPNTGELFF. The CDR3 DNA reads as TGTGCCAGCTCATTTAACTCGCGGGGTCCGAACACCGGGGAGCTGTTTTTT.

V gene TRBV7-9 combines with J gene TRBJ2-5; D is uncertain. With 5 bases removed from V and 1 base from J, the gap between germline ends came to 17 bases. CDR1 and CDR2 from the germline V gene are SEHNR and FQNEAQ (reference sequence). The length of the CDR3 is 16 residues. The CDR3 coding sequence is TGTGCCAGCAGCCGGTCAACCGCGGACGCCCAAGAGACCCAGTACTTC. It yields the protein CASSRSTADAQETQYF.

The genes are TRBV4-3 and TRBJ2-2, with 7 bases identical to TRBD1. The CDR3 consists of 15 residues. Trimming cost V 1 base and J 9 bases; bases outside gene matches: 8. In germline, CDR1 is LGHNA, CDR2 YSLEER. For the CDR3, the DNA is TGCGCCAGCAGCCAAGGGGAGACAGGGATACGGGAGCTGTTTTTT. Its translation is CASSQGETGIRELFF.